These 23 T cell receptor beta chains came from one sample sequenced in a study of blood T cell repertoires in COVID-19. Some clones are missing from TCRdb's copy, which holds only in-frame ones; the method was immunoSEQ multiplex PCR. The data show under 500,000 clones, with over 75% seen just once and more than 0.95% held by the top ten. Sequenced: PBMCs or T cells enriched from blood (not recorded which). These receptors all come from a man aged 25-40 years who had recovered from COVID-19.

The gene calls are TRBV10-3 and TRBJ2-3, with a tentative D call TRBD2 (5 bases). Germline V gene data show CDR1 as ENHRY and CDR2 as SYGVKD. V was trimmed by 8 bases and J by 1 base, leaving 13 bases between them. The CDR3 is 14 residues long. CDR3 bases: TGTGCCATCTCCGGAGGTAGCGGCACAGATACGCAGTATTTT. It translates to CAISGGSGTDTQYF.

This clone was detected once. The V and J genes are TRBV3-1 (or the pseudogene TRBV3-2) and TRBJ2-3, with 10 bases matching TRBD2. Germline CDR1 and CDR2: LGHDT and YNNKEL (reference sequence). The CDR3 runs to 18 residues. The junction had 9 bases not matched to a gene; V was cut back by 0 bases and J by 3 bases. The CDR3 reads CASSQDPQTSGLTDTQYF. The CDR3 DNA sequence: TGTGCCAGCAGCCAAGATCCCCAGACTAGCGGGTTAACAGATACGCAGTATTTT.

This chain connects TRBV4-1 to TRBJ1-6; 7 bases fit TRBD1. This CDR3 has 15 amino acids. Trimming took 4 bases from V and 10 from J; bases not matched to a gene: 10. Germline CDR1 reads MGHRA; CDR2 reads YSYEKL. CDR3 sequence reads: CASSLAGGGQSPLHF. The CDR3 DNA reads TGCGCCAGCAGCCTTGCGGGGGGGGGACAGTCACCCCTCCACTTT.

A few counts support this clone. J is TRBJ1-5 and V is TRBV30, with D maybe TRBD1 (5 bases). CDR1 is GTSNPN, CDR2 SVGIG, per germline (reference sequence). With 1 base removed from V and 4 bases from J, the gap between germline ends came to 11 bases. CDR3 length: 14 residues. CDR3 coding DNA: TGTGCCTGGAGTGCCACAGGACCTAATCAGCCCCAGCATTTT. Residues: CAWSATGPNQPQHF.

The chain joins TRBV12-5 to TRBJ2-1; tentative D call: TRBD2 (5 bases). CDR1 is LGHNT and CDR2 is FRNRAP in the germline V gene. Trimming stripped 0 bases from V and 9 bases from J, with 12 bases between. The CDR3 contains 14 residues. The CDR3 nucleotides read TGTGCTAGTGGTTTGGTACCGGGGTTAGCTGAGCAGTTCTTC. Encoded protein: CASGLVPGLAEQFF.

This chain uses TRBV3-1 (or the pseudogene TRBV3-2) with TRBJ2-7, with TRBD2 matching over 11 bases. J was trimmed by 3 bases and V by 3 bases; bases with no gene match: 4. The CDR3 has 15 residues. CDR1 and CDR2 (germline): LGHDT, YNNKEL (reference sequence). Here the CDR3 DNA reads TGTGCCAGCAGCCACACTAGCGGGGGCCTCTACGAGCAGTACTTC. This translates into CASSHTSGGLYEQYF.

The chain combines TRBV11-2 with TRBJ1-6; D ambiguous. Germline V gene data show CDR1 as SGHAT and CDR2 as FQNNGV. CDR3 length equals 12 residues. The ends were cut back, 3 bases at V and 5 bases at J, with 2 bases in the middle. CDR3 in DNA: TGTGCCAGCAGCTTTAATAATTCACCCCTCCACTTT. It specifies CASSFNNSPLHF.

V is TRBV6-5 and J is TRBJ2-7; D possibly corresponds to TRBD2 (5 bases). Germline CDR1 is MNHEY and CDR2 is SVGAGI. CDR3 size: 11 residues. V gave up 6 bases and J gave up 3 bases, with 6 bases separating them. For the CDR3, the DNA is TGTGCCAGCAGCGAGGGCTACGAGCAGTACTTC. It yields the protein CASSEGYEQYF.

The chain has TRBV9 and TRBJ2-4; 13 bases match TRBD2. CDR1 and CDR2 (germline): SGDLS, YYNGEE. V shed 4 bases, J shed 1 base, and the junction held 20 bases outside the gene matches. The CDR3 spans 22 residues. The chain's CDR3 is CASSTRPVLAGGRVGAKNIQYF. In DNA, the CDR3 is TGTGCCAGCAGCACCCGACCGGTACTAGCGGGAGGGCGGGTGGGGGCCAAAAACATTCAGTACTTC. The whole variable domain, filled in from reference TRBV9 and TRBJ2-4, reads DSGVTQTPKHLITATGQRVTLRCSPRSGDLSVYWYQQSLDQGLQFLIQYYNGEERAKGNILERFSAQQFPDLHSELNLSSLELGDSALYFCASSTRPVLAGGRVGAKNIQYFGAGTRLSVL.

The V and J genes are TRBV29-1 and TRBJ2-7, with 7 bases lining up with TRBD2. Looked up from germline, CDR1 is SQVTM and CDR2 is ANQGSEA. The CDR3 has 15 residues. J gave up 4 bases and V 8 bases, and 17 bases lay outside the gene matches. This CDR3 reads CSPQGEGREGYEQYF. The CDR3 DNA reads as TGCAGCCCCCAAGGGGAGGGCAGGGAAGGATACGAGCAGTACTTC.

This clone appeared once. Here the CDR3 reads CASSPRGSGIYEQYF. In nucleotides, the CDR3 is TGTGCCAGCAGCCCCCGGGGTAGCGGGATTTACGAGCAGTACTTC. V is TRBV7-8 and J is TRBJ2-7; 8 positions match TRBD2. The junction had 10 bases not matched to a gene; V was cut back by 5 bases and J by 4 bases. This CDR3 contains 15 residues. The germline gives CDR1 SGHVS, CDR2 FQNEAQ.

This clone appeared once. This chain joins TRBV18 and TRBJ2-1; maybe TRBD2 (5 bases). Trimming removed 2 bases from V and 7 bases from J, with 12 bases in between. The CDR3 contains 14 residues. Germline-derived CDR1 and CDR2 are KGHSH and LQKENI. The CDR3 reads CASSPGVEGNEQFF. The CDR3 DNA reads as TGTGCCAGCTCACCAGGGGTAGAGGGAAATGAGCAGTTCTTC.

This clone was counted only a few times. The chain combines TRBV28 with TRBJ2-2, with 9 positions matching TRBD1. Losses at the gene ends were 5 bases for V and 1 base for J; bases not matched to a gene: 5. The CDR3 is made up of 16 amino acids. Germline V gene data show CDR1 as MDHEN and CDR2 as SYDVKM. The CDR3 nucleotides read TGTGCCAGCAGTGACTCGGGACAGGGGAACACCGGGGAGCTGTTTTTT. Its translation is CASSDSGQGNTGELFF.

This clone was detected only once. CDR3 amino acids: CASRPQIADVYNEQFF. In DNA, the CDR3 is TGCGCCAGCAGGCCACAAATAGCGGACGTATACAATGAGCAGTTCTTC. The gene calls are TRBV4-1 and TRBJ2-1; TRBD2 is a possible D gene (6 bases). The germline V and J ends were trimmed by 6 bases and 4 bases, with 19 bases remaining between them. The germline V gene has CDR1 MGHRA and CDR2 YSYEKL. The CDR3 runs to 16 residues.

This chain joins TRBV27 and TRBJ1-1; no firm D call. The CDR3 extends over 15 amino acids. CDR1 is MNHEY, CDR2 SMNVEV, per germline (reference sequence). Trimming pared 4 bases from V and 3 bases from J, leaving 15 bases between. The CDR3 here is CASSSFGRRDTEAFF. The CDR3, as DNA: TGTGCCAGCAGTTCCTTCGGCCGCCGGGACACTGAAGCTTTCTTT.

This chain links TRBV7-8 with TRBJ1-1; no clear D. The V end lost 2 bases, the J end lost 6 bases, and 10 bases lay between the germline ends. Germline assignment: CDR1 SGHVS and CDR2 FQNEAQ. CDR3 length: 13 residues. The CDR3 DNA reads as TGTGCCAGCAGCTTATCGGGGTGGGCTGAAGCTTTCTTT. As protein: CASSLSGWAEAFF.

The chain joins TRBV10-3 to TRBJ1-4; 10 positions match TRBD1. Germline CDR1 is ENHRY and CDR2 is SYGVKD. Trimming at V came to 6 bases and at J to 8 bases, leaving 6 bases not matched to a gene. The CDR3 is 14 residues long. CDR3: CAIRSGTGDEKLFF. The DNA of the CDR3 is TGTGCCATCAGGTCCGGGACAGGGGACGAAAAACTGTTTTTT.

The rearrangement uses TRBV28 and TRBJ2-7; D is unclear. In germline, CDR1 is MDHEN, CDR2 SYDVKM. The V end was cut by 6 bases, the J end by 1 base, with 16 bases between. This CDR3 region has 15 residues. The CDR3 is CASRPTQQVSYEQYF. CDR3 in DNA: TGTGCCAGCAGGCCCACTCAGCAGGTTTCCTACGAGCAGTACTTC.

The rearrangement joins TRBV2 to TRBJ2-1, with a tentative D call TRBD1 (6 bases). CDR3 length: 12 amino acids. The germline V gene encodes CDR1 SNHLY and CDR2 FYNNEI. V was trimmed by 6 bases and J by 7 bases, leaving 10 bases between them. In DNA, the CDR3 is TGTGCCAGCAGGAGACAGGTGAATGAGCAGTTCTTC. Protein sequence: CASRRQVNEQFF.

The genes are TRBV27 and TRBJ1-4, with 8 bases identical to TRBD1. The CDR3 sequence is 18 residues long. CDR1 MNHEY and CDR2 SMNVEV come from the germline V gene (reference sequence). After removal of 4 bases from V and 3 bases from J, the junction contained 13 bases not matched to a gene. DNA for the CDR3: TGTGCCAGCAGTTCCGCGCCCCCTCAGGGGGCGGCTAATGAAAAACTGTTTTTT. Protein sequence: CASSSAPPQGAANEKLFF. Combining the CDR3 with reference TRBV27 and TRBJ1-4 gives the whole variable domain EAQVTQNPRYLITVTGKKLTVTCSQNMNHEYMSWYRQDPGLGLRQIYYSMNVEVTDKGDVPEGYKVSRKEKRNFPLILESPSPNQTSLYFCASSSAPPQGAANEKLFFGSGTQLSVL.

Here the CDR3 reads CASSEVDSGNTIYF. The DNA of the CDR3 is TGTGCCAGCAGTGAAGTAGACTCTGGAAACACCATATATTTT. This rearrangement joins TRBV2 to TRBJ1-3; D ambiguous. Germline CDR1 is SNHLY and CDR2 is FYNNEI. This CDR3 comprises 14 residues. The V end lost 1 base, the J end lost 0 bases, and 4 bases lay between the germline ends.

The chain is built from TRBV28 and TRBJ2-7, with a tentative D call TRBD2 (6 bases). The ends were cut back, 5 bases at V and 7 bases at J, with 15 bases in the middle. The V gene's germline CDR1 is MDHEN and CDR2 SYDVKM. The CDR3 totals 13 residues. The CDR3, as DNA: TGTGCCAGCAGTCCGGCGGGGACTGGAGAGCAGTACTTC. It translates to CASSPAGTGEQYF.

CDR3 DNA: TGTGCCAGCAGCCCTTGGGGCGGGAGTAGTTGGAATGAGCAGTTCTTC. It translates to CASSPWGGSSWNEQFF. The rearrangement joins TRBV5-5 to TRBJ2-1, with 7 nucleotides matching TRBD2. The germline V gene encodes CDR1 SGHKS and CDR2 YYEKEE (reference sequence). The CDR3 is 16 amino acids. Trimming removed 4 bases from V and 7 bases from J; junction bases left unmatched: 14.